Each of the 4 T cell receptor beta chains below was sequenced from the same sample in a study of T cells in narcolepsy. Assay: immunoSEQ multiplex PCR; the TCRdb copy retains only in-frame clones and omits some. The sample records 30,000 to 45,000 clones, roughly 84% being singletons. Sequences were obtained from CD45RA- memory CD4+ T cells from PBMCs. The origin of the receptors is a human donor with narcolepsy.

J is TRBJ1-5 and V is TRBV27, with D possibly being TRBD1 (5 bases). V was pared by 3 bases and J by 6 bases, with 9 bases between. This CDR3 contains 13 residues. Germline V gene sequence: CDR1 MNHEY, CDR2 SMNVEV (reference sequence). The CDR3 sequence is CASSFRDAQPQHF. The CDR3 bases are TGTGCCAGCAGTTTCAGGGACGCTCAGCCCCAGCATTTT.

The chain has TRBV10-3 and TRBJ1-2; 8 bases are shared with TRBD1. Germline values: CDR1 ENHRY, CDR2 SYGVKD. CDR3 length: 12 residues. Losses at the gene ends were 10 bases for V and 6 bases for J; bases not matched to a gene: 7. The CDR3 region has the DNA TGTGCCACCTGGCCAGGGGGCGATGGCTACACCTTC. Its protein product is CATWPGGDGYTF.

This clone was seen only once. The chain combines TRBV19 with TRBJ2-7; no definite D call. Trimming took 6 bases from V and 0 from J, leaving 15 bases between them. This CDR3 has 15 amino acids. Germline V gives CDR1 LNHDA, CDR2 SQIVND (reference sequence). Here the CDR3 reads CASRTKGGLSYEQYF. DNA of the CDR3: TGTGCCAGTAGAACGAAGGGCGGCCTCTCCTACGAGCAGTACTTC.

There are a few counts of this clone. The chain joins TRBV18 to TRBJ1-3; no definite D call. The germline V gene encodes CDR1 KGHSH and CDR2 LQKENI. The CDR3 runs to 15 residues. The V gene lost 3 bases and the J gene lost 2 bases, with 11 bases spanning the gap. In DNA form, the CDR3 reads TGTGCCAGCTCACCGGGAGATTTCGCTGGAAACACCATATATTTT. Protein: CASSPGDFAGNTIYF.